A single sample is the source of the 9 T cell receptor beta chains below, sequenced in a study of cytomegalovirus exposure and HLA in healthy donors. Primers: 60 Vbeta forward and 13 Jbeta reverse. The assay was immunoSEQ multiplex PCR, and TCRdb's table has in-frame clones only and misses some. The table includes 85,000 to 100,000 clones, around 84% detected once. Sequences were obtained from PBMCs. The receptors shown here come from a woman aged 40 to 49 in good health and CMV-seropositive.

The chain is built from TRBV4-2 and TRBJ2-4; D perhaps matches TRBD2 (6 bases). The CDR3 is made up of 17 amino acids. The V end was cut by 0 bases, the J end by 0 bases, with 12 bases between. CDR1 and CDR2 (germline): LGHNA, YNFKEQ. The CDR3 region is CASSQDAGQLAKNIQYF. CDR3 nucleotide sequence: TGTGCCAGCAGCCAAGATGCGGGGCAGTTAGCCAAAAACATTCAGTACTTC.

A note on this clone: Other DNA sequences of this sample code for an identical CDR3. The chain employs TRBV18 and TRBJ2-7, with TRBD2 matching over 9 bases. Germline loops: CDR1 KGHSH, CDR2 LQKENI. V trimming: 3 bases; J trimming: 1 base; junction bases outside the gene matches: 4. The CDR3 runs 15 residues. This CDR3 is CASSPLAGGSYEQYF. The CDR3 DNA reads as TGTGCCAGCTCACCCTTGGCGGGAGGGTCCTACGAGCAGTACTTC. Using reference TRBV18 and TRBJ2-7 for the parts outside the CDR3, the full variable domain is NAGVMQNPRHLVRRRGQEARLRCSPMKGHSHVYWYRQLPEEGLKFMVYLQKENIIDESGMPKERFSAEFPKEGPSILRIQQVVRGDSAAYFCASSPLAGGSYEQYFGPGTRLTVT.

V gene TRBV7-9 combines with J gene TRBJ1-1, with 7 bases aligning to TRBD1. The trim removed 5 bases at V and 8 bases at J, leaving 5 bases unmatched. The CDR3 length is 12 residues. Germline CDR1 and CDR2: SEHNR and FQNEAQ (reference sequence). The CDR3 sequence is CASSTYRGEAFF. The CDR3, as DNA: TGTGCCAGCAGCACTTACAGGGGAGAAGCTTTCTTT.

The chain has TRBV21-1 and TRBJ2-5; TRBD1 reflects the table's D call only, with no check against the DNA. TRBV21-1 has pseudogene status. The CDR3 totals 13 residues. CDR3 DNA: TGTGCCAGCAGGACAGAGGGGGAGGAGACCCAGTACTTC. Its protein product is CASRTEGEETQYF.

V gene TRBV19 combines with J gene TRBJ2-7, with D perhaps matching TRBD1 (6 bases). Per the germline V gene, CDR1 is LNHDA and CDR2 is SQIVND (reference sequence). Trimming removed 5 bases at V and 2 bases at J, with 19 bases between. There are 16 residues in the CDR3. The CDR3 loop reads CASSPGVWDGTYEQYF. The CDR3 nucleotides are TGTGCCAGTAGTCCAGGGGTTTGGGACGGGACCTACGAGCAGTACTTC.

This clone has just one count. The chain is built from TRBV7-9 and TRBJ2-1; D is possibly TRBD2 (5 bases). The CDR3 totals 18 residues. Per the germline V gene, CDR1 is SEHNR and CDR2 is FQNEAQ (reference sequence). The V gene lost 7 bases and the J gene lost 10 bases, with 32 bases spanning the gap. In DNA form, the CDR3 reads TGTGCCAGCACCCCCGGGGTGGGCACAATGAGCAGTGGGCCCGAGCAGTTCTTC. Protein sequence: CASTPGVGTMSSGPEQFF.

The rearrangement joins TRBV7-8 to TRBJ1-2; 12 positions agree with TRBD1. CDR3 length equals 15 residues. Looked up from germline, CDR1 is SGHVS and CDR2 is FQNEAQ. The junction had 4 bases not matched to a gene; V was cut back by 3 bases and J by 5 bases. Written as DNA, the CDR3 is TGTGCCAGCAGCTTGGGACAGGGGGCGGGGTATGGCTACACCTTC. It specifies CASSLGQGAGYGYTF.

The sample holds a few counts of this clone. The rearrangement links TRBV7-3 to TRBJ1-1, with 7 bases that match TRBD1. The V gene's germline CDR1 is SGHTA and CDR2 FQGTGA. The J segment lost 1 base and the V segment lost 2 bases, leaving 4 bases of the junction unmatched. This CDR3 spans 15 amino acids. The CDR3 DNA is TGTGCCAGCAGCTTAGGGGGGACAGAGAACACTGAAGCTTTCTTT. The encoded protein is CASSLGGTENTEAFF.

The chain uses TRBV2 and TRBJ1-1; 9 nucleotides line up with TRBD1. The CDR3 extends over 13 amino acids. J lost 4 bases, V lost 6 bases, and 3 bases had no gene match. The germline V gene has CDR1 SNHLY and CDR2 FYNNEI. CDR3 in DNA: TGTGCCAGCAGGGAGACAGGGGGCACTGAAGCTTTCTTT. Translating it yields CASRETGGTEAFF.